This TCR beta chain was captured by sequencing in a study of T cell responses to AZD1222 COVID-19 vaccine. The CDR3 is 15 residues long. Germline CDR1 MDHEN, CDR2 SYDVKM. V shed 2 bases and J shed 7 bases, with 14 bases lying between them. Assay used: immunoSEQ multiplex PCR; TCRdb lists only in-frame clones, some missing. The repertoire consists of fewer than 150,000 clones, with 75% to 90% occurring once and the leading ten covering 4.7%. The chain uses TRBV28 and TRBJ2-2; D may be TRBD1 (5 bases). This TCR was sampled from an adult in good health. The source was peripheral blood, collected on day 0 of AZD1222 vaccination. CDR3 in DNA: TGTGCCAGCAGTTTACAGGGCAGCCTCCACGGGGAGCTGTTTTTT. This encodes CASSLQGSLHGELFF.